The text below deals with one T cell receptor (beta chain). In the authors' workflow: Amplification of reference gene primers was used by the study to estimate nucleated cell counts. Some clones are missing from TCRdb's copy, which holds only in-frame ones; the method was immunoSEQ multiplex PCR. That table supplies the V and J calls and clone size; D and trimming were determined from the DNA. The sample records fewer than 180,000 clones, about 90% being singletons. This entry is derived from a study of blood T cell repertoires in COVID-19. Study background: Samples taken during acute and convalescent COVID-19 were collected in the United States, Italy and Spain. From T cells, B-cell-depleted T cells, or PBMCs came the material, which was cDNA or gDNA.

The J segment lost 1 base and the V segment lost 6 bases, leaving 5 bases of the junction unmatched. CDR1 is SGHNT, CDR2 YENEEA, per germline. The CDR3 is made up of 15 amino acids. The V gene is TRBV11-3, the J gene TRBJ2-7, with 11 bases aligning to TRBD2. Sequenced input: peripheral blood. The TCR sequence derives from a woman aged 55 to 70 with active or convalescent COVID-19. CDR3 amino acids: CASSSRLAGSYEQYF. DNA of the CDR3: TGTGCCAGCAGTTCCAGACTAGCGGGGTCCTACGAGCAGTACTTC.